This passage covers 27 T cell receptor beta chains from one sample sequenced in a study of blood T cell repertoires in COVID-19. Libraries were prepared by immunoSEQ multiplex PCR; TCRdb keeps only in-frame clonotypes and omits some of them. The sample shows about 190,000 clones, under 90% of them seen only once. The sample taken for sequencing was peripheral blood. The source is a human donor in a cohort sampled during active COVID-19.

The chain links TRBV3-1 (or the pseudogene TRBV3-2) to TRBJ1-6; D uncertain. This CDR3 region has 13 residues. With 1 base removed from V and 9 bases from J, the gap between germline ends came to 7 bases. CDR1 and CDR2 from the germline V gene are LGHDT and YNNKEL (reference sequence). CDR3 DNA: TGTGCCAGCAGCCAAGCGGGTGCTTCACCCCTCCACTTT. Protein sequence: CASSQAGASPLHF.

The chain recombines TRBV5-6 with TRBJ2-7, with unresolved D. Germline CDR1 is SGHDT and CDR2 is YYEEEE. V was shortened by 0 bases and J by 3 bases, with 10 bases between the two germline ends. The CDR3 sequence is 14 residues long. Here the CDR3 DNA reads TGTGCCAGCAGCTTGGGGGCTTCAGTCTACGAGCAGTACGTC. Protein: CASSLGASVYEQYV.

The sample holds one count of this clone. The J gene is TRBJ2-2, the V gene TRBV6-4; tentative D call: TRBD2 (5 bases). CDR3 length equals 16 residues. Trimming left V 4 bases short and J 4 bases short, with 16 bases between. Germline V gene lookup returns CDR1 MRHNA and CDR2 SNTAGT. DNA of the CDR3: TGTGCCAGCAGTGTCAACCCGGGCGCGGGCACCGGGGAGCTGTTTTTT. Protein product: CASSVNPGAGTGELFF.

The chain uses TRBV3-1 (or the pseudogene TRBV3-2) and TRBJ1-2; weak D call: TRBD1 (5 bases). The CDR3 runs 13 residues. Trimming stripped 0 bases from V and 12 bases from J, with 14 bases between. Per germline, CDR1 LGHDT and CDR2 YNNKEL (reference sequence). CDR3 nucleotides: TGTGCCAGCAGCCAAGATCTGGCAGGGCGTAACACCTTC. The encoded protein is CASSQDLAGRNTF.

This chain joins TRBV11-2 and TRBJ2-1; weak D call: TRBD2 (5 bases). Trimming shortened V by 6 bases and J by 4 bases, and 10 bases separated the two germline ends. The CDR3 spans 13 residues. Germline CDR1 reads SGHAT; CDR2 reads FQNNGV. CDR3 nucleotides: TGTGCCAGCAGTAGAGGGCCGTACAATGAGCAGTTCTTC. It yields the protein CASSRGPYNEQFF.

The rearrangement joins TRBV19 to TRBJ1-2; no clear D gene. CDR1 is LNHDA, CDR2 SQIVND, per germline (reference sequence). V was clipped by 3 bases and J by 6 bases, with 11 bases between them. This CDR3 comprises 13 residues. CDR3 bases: TGTGCCAGTAGTATCCTCGGGGAGAATGGCTACACCTTC. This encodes CASSILGENGYTF.

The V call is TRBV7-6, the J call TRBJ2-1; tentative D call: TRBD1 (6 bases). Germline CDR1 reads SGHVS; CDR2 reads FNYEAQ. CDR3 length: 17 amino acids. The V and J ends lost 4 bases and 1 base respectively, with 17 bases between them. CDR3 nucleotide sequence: TGTGCCAGCAGCTCTATGGGGTCAGGGGATTCCTACAATGAGCAGTTCTTC. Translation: CASSSMGSGDSYNEQFF.

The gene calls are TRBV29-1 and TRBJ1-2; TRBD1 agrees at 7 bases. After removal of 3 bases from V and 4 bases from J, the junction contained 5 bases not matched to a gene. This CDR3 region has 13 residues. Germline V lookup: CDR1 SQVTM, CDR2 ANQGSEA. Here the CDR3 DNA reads TGCAGCGTTGACGTACAGGGGACCTATGGCTACACCTTC. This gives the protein CSVDVQGTYGYTF. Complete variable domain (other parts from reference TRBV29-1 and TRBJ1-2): SAVISQKPSRDICQRGTSLTIQCQVDSQVTMMFWYRQQPGQSLTLIATANQGSEATYESGFVIDKFPISRPNLTFSTLTVSNMSPEDSSIYLCSVDVQGTYGYTFGSGTRLTVV.

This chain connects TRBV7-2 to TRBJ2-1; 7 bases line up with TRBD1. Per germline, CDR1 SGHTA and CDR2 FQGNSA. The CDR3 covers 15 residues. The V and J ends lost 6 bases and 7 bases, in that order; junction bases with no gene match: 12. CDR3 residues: CASSKLRGSPNEQFF. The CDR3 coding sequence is TGTGCCAGCAGTAAACTCAGGGGGAGCCCTAATGAGCAGTTCTTC.

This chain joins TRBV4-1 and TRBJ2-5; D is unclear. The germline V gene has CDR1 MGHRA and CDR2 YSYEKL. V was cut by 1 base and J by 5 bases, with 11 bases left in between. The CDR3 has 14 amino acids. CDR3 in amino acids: CASSQGSIGETQYF. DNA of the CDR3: TGCGCCAGCAGCCAAGGATCAATCGGGGAGACCCAGTACTTC.

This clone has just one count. This CDR3 is CSVTTGTGGLYEQYF. Here the CDR3 DNA reads TGCAGCGTAACAACCGGGACAGGGGGCTTGTACGAGCAGTACTTC. The rearrangement links TRBV29-1 to TRBJ2-7, with TRBD1 identical over 12 bases. Germline CDR1 and CDR2: SQVTM and ANQGSEA. CDR3 size: 15 residues. Unmatched junction bases numbered 10, after V lost 6 bases and J lost 4 bases.

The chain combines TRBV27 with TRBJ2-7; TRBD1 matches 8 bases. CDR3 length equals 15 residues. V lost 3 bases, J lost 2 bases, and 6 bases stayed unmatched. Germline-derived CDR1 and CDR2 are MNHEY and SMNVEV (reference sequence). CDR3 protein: CASSLSRQGTYEQYF. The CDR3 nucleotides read TGTGCCAGCAGTTTGTCCCGACAGGGGACCTACGAGCAGTACTTC.

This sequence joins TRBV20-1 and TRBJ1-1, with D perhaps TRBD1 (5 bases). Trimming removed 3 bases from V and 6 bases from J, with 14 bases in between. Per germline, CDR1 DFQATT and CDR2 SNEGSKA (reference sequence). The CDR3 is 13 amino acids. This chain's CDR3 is CSASHQGRPEAFF. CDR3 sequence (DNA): TGCAGTGCTAGTCATCAGGGAAGACCTGAAGCTTTCTTT.

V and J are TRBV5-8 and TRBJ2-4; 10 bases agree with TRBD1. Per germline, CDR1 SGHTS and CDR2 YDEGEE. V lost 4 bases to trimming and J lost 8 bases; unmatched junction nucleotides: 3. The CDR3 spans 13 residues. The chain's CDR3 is CASSRGQGDIQYF. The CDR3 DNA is TGTGCCAGCAGCCGAGGACAGGGGGACATTCAGTACTTC.

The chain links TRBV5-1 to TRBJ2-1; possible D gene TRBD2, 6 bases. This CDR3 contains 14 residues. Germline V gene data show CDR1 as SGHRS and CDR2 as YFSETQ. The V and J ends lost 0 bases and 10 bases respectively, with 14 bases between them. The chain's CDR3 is CASSLGAGLWEQFF. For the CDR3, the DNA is TGCGCCAGCAGCTTGGGGGCGGGACTTTGGGAGCAGTTCTTC.

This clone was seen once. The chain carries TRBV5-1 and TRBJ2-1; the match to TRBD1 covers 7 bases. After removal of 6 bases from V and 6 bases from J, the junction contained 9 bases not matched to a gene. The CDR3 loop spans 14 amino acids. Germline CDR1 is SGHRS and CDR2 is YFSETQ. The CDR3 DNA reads TGCGCCAGCAACTGGAAAACAGGGGTCAATGAGCAGTTCTTC. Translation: CASNWKTGVNEQFF.

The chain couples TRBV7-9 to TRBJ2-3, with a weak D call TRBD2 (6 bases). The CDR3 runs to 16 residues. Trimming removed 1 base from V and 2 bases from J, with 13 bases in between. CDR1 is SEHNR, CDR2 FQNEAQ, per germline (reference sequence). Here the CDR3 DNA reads TGTGCCAGCAGCTTAGGGACGGGGGAGCACACAGATACGCAGTATTTT. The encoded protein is CASSLGTGEHTDTQYF. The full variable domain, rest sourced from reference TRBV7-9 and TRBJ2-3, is DTGVSQNPRHKITKRGQNVTFRCDPISEHNRLYWYRQTLGQGPEFLTYFQNEAQLEKSRLLSDRFSAERPKGSFSTLEIQRTEQGDSAMYLCASSLGTGEHTDTQYFGPGTRLTVL.

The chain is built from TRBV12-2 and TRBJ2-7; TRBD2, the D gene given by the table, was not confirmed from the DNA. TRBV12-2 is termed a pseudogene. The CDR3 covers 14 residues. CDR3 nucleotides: TGTGCAAGTCGCTTTCCGGGGGACCAATACGAGCAGTACGTC. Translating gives CASRFPGDQYEQYV.

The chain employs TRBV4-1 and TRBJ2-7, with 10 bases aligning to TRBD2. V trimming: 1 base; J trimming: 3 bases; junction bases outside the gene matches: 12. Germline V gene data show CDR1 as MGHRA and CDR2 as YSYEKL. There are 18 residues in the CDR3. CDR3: CASSQAKTSGIRRYEQYF. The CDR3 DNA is TGCGCCAGCAGCCAAGCCAAAACTAGCGGGATCCGGCGCTACGAGCAGTACTTC.

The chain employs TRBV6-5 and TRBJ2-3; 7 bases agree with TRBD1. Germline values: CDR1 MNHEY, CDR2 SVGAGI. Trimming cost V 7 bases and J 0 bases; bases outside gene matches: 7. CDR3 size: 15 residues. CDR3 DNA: TGTGCCAGCAAAACAACAGGGGCCAGCACAGATACGCAGTATTTT. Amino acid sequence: CASKTTGASTDTQYF.

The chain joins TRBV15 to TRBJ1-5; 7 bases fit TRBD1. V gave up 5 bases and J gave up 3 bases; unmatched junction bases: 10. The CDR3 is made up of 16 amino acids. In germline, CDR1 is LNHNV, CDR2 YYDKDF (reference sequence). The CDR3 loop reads CATSGMDRLFNQPQHF. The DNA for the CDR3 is TGTGCCACCAGCGGAATGGACAGGTTATTCAATCAGCCCCAGCATTTT.

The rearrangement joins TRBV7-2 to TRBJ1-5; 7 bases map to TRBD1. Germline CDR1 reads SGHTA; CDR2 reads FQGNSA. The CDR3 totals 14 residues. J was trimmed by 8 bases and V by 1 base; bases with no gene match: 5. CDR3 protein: CASSLGAGGKPQHF. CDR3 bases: TGTGCCAGCAGCTTAGGCGCAGGGGGGAAGCCCCAGCATTTT.

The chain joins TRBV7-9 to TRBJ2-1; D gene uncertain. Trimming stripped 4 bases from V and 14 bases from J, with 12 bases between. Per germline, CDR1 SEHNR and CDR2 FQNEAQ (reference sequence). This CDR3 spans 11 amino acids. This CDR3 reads CASSSLVNEFF. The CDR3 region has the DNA TGTGCCAGCAGCTCCCTAGTGAATGAGTTCTTC.

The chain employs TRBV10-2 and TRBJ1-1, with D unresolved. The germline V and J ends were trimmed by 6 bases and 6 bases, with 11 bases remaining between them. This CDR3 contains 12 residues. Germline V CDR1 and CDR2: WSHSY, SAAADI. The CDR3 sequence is CASSAGRSEAFF. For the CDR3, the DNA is TGCGCCAGCAGCGCTGGGCGCTCTGAAGCTTTCTTT.

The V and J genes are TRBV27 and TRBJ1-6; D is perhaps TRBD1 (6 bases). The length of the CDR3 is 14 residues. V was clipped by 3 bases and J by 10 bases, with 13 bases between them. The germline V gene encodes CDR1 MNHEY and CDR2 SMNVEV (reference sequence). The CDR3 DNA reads TGTGCCAGCAGTTTGGAGGCAGGGGTGTCACCCCTCCACTTT. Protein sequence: CASSLEAGVSPLHF.

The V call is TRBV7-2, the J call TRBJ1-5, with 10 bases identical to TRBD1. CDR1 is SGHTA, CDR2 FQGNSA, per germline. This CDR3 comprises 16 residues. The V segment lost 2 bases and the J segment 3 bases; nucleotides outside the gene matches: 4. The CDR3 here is CASSLRTGGVNQPQHF. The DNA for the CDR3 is TGTGCCAGCAGCTTAAGGACAGGGGGGGTCAATCAGCCCCAGCATTTT.

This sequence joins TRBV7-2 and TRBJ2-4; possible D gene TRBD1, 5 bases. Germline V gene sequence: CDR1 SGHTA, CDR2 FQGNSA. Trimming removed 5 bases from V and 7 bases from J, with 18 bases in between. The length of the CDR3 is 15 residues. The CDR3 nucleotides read TGTGCCAGCAGCAATCACCCAGGGTCGAGGAACATTCAGTACTTC. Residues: CASSNHPGSRNIQYF.